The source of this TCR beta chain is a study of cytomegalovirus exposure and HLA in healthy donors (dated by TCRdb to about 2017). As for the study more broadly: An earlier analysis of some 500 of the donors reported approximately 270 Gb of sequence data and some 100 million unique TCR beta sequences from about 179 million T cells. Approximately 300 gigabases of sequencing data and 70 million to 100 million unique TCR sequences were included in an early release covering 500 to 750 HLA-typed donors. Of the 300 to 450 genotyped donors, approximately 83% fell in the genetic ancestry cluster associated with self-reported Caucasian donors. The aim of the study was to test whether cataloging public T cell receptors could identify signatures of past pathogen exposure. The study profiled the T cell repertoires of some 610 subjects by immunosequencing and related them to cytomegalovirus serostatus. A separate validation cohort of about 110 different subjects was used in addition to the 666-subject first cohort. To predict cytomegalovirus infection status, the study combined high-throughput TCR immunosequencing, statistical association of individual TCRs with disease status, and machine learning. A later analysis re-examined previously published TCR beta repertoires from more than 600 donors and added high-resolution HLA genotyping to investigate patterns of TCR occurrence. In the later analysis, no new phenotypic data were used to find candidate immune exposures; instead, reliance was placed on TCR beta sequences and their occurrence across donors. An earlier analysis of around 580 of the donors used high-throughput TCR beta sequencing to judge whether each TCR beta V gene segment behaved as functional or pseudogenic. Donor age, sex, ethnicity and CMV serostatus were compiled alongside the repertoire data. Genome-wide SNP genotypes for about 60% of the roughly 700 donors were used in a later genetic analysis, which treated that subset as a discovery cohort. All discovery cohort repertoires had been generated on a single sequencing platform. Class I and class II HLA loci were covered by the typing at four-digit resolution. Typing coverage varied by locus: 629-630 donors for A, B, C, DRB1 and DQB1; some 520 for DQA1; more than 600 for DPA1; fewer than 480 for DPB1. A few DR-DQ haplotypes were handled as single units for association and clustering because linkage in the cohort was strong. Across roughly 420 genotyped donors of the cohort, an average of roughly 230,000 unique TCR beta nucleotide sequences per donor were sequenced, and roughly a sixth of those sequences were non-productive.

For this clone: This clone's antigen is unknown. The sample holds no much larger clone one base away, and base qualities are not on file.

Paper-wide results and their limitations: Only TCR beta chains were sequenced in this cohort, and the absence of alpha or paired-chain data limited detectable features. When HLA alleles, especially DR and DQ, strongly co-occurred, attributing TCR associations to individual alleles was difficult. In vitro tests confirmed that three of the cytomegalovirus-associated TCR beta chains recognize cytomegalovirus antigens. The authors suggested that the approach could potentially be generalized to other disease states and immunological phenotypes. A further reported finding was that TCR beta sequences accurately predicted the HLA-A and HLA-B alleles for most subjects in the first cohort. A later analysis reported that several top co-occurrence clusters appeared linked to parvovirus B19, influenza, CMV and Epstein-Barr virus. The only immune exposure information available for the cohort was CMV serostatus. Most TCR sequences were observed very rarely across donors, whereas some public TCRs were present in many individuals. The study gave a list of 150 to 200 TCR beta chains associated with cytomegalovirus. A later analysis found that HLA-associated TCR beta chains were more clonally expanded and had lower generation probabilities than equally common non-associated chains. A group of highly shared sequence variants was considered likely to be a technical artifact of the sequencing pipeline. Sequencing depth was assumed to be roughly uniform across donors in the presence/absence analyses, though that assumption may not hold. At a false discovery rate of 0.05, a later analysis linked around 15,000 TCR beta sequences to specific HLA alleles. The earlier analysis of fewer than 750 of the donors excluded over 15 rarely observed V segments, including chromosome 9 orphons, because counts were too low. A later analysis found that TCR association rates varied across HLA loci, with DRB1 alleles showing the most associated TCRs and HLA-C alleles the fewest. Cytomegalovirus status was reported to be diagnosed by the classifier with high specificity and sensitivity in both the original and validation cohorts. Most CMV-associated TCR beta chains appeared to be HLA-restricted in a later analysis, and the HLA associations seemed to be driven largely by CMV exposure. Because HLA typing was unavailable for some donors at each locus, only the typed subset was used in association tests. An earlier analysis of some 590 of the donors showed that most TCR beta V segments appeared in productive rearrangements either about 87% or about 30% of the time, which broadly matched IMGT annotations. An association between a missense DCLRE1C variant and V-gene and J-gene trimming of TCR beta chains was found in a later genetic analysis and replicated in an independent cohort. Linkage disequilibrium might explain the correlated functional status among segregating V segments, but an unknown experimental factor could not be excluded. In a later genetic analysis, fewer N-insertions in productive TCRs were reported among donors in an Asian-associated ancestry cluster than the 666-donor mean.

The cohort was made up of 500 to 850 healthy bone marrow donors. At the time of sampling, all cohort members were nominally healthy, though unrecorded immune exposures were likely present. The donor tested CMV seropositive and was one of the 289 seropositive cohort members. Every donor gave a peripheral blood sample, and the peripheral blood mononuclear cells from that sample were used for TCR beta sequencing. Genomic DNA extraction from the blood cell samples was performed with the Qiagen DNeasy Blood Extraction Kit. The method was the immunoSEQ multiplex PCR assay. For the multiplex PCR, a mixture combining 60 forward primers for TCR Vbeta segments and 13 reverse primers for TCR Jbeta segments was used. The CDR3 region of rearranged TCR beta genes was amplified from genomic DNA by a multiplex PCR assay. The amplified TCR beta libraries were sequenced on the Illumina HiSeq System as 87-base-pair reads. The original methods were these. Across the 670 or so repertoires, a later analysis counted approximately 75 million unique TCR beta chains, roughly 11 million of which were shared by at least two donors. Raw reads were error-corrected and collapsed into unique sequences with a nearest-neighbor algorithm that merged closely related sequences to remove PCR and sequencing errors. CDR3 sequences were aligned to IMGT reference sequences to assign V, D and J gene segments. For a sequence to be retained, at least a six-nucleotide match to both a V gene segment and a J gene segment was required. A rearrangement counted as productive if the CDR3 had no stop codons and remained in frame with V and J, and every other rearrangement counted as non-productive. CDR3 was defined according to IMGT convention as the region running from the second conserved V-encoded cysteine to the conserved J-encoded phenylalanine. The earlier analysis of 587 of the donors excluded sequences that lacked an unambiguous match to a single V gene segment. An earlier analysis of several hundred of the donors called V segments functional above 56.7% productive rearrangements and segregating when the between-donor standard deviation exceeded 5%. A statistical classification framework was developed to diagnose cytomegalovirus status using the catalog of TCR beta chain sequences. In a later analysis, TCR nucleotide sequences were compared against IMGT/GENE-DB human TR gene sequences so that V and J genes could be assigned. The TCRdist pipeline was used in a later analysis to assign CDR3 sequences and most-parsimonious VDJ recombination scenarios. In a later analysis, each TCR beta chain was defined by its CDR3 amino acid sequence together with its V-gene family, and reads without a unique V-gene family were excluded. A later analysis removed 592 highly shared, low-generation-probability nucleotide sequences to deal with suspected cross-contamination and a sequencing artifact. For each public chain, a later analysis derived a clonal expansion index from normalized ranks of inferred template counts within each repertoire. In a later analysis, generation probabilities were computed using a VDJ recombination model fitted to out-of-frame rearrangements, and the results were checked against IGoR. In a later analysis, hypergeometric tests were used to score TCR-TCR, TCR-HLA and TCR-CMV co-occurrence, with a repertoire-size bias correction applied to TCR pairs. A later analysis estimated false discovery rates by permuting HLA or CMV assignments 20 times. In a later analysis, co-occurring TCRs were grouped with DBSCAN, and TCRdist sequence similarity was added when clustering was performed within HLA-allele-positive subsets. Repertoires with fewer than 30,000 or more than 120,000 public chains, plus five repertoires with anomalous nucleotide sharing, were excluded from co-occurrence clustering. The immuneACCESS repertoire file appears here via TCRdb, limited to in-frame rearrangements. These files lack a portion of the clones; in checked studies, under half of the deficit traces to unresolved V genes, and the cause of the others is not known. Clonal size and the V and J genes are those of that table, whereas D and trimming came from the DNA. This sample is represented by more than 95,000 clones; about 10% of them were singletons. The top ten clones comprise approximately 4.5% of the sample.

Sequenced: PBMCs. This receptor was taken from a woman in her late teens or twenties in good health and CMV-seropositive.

The CDR3 is CASSQGTDSNQPQHF. The bases read TGTGCCAGCTCTCAAGGGACAGATAGCAATCAGCCCCAGCATTTT. The chain joins TRBV18 to TRBJ1-5; 7 central nucleotides agree with TRBD1. The germline V gene gives CDR1 as KGHSH and CDR2 as LQKENI. Measured from the cysteine to the phenylalanine, the CDR3 is 15 residues long. Only the CDR3 part of the read is kept: 45 bases, read in frame from the first base. Trimmed from V: 6 bases; trimmed from J: 0 bases; junction bases lacking a gene match: 5. Supplemented by the reference TRBV18 and TRBJ1-5 proteins around the CDR3, the complete variable domain is NAGVMQNPRHLVRRRGQEARLRCSPMKGHSHVYWYRQLPEEGLKFMVYLQKENIIDESGMPKERFSAEFPKEGPSILRIQQVVRGDSAAYFCASSQGTDSNQPQHFGDGTRLSIL.